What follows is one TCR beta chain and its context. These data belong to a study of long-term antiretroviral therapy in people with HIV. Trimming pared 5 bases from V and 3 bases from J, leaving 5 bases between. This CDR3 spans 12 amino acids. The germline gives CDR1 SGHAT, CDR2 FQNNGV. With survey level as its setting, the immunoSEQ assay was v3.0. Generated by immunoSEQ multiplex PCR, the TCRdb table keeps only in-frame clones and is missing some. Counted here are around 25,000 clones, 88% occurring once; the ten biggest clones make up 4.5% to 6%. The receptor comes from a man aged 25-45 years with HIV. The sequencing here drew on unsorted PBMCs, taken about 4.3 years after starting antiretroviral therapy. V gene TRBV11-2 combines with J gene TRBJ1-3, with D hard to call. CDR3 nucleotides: TGTGCCAGCAGCCTTAATGGAAACACCATATATTTT. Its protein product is CASSLNGNTIYF.